This TCR beta chain was profiled in a study of T cells in localized non-small cell lung cancer. Overall study findings and caveats: Uninvolved nearby lung showed the greatest T cell clonality, exceeding that found in tumor. Adjacent lung held a median roughly 60 of the top 100 tumor clones. Sequencing covered just one tumor region, so heterogeneity cannot be ruled out.

Sequencing was performed with immunoSEQ multiplex PCR; in TCRdb, only in-frame clones are kept and a portion is missing. Of some 130,000 clones in the sample, around 89% were seen once. In this sample, this clone turned up once. What it binds is unknown. The CDR3 has 11 residues. V was clipped by 4 bases and J by 1 base, with 4 bases between them. The germline V gene has CDR1 DFQATT and CDR2 SNEGSKA (reference sequence). The receptor was derived from a female donor older than 55 with stage I lung adenocarcinoma. The source was peripheral blood, collected before any cancer treatment. The V and J genes are TRBV20-1 and TRBJ1-1; D unclear. CDR3 sequence: CSATRNTEAFF. CDR3 coding DNA: TGCAGTGCTACGCGGAACACTGAAGCTTTCTTT.